This T cell receptor (beta chain) emerged from a study of T cell responses to AZD1222 COVID-19 vaccine. Looking at the study overall: Timing groups of about 4 and about 12 weeks for second doses were pooled.

About this clone itself: The antigen is not known.

The assay was immunoSEQ multiplex PCR, and TCRdb's table has in-frame clones only and misses some. Of about 120,000 clones in the sample, 80% to 95% were seen once. The CDR3 runs to 14 residues. Germline V gene data show CDR1 as LNHDA and CDR2 as SQIVND (reference sequence). Trimming took 6 bases from V and 2 from J, leaving 13 bases between them. General study results and limits: Clonal diversity was possibly underestimated; the donors were predominantly white British and more often female. Among those given AZD1222, only five or six were seropositive at baseline. Nearly half of unique spike-specific TCRs reportedly avoided B.1.351 and B.1.1.7 mutated regions.

This chain links TRBV19 with TRBJ1-2; perhaps TRBD1 as D (5 bases). The origin of this receptor is an adult in good health. The source was peripheral blood, collected on day 0 of AZD1222 vaccination. CDR3 protein: CASSQGRGNYGYTF. Here the CDR3 DNA reads TGTGCCAGTAGCCAGGGCCGGGGAAACTATGGCTACACCTTC.